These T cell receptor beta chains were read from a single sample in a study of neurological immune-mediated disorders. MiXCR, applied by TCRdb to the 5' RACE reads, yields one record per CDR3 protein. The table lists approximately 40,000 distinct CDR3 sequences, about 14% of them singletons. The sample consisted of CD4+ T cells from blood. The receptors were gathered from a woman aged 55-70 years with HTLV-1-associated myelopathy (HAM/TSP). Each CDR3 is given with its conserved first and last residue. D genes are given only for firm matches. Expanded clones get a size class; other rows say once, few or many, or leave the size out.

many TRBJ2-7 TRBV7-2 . CASSLDGGVSYEQYF TGTGCCAGCAGCTTAGACGGCGGGGTCTCCTACGAGCAGTACTTC
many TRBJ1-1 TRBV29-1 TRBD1 CSVESSGGASFTFF TGCAGCGTTGAATCCTCAGGGGGCGCAAGTTTCACTTTCTTT
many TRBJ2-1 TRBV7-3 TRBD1 CASSFAQGAWNEQFF TGTGCCAGCAGCTTTGCCCAGGGGGCTTGGAATGAGCAGTTCTTC
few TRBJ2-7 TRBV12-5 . CASGLDDSYEQYF TGTGCTAGTGGTTTGGACGACAGCTACGAGCAGTACTTC
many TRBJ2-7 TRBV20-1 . CSASRTGRAYEQYF TGCAGTGCCAGCCGGACCGGGCGTGCGTACGAGCAGTACTTC
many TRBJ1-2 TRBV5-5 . CASSLMGAGNYGYTF TGTGCCAGCAGCTTGATGGGGGCCGGTAACTATGGCTACACCTTC
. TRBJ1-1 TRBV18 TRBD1 CASSPTGGDAEAFF TGTGCCAGCTCACCAACAGGGGGCGACGCTGAAGCTTTCTTT
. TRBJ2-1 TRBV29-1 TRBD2 CSVGLLAGGFNNEQFF TGCAGCGTTGGTCTACTAGCGGGGGGTTTCAACAATGAGCAGTTCTTC
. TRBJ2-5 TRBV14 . CASSQDSLAQGTQYF TGTGCCAGCAGCCAAGATTCCCTGGCCCAGGGGACCCAGTACTTC
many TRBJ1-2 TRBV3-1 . CASSHFNRRGDGYTF TGTGCCAGCAGCCATTTTAATAGGCGGGGCGACGGCTACACCTTC
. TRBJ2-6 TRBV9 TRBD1 CASSVVEGQGASGANVLTF TGTGCCAGCAGCGTAGTTGAGGGACAGGGGGCCTCTGGGGCCAACGTCCTGACTTTC
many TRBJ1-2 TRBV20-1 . CSPRGKRGYTF TGCAGTCCACGAGGGAAAAGGGGCTACACCTTC
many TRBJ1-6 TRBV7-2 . CASTRLGLAGEALHF TGTGCCAGCACCCGCCTTGGACTGGCTGGGGAGGCCCTCCACTTT
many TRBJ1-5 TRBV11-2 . CASSFQFNQPQHF TGTGCCAGCAGCTTCCAGTTCAATCAGCCCCAGCATTTT